The 2 T cell receptor beta chains given below trace back to one sample, sequenced in a study of cytomegalovirus exposure and HLA in healthy donors. The PCR made use of 60 Vbeta and 13 Jbeta primers. TCRdb's table, derived via immunoSEQ multiplex PCR, lists solely in-frame clones and lacks some. The sample holds over 55,000 clones, about 80% seen once. The sequenced sample consisted of PBMCs. The receptors here all came from a man aged 40-55 years in good health and CMV-seronegative.

This chain links TRBV2 with TRBJ1-1, with D possibly matching TRBD1 (5 bases). The V gene lost 6 bases and the J gene lost 5 bases, with 19 bases spanning the gap. CDR3 length: 15 residues. Per germline, CDR1 SNHLY and CDR2 FYNNEI. The CDR3 loop reads CASRGIGQVGTEAFF. As DNA, the CDR3 is TGTGCCAGCAGGGGGATCGGACAAGTCGGGACTGAAGCTTTCTTT. The variable domain in full, completed from reference TRBV2 and TRBJ1-1, reads EPEVTQTPSHQVTQMGQEVILRCVPISNHLYFYWYRQILGQKVEFLVSFYNNEISEKSEIFDDQFSVERPDGSNFTLKIRSTKLEDSAMYFCASRGIGQVGTEAFFGQGTRLTVV.

V gene TRBV5-4 combines with J gene TRBJ2-1, with 8 bases fitting TRBD1. The CDR3 is made up of 14 amino acids. With V trimmed by 5 bases and J by 6 bases, 7 bases remained unmatched. Germline CDR1 SGHNT, CDR2 YYREEE (reference sequence). CDR3 DNA: TGTGCCAGCAGACTTCAGACAGGGGTCAATGAGCAGTTCTTC. It encodes CASRLQTGVNEQFF.